This T cell receptor beta chain was documented in a study of vaccination and CD4 T cells after COVID-19. Study-level background: Convalescent individuals numbered four females and six males, two being Hispanic. Whole-study results and caveats: The study found that a median approximately 90% of reactive clones in convalescent patients appeared only post-vaccination.

Sequence data for DNA of cultured CD4+ T cells were generated by the Oncomine TCR Beta short-read assay. In this case, cultured CD4+ T cells provided the extracted genomic DNA. MiXCR, applied by TCRdb to the PCR reads, yields one record per CDR3 protein. The sample gives under 25,000 distinct CDR3 sequences, about 51% of which show up once; around 5.9% is in the top ten. Treatment: roughly ten-day PBMC culture with coronavirus spike peptide pools or control peptides (ViraFEST assay). This clonotype was counted a few times. Its specificity is not known. This CDR3 is 17 amino acids long. CDR1 is SGHRS and CDR2 is YFSETQ in the germline V gene. V was clipped by 3 bases and J by 5 bases; unmatched bases: 15.

Sequenced material: CD4+ T cells from blood, cultured in vitro. The receptor comes from a human donor who had recovered from COVID-19. The chain couples TRBV5-1 to TRBJ2-5; 8 bases agree with TRBD2. CDR3 bases: TGCGCCAGCAGCTCGGAGGGAGGAGCGGGAGCGGGGGAGACCCAGTACTTC. As protein: CASSSEGGAGAGETQYF.